This T cell receptor (beta chain) was documented in a study of blood T cell repertoires in COVID-19 (dated by TCRdb to about 2020). Background on the whole study: Samples from collaborators originated in the United States, Italy and Spain and spanned both the acute and convalescent phases of COVID-19. The repertoires were released in a freely available public database intended as a resource for research on the immune response to SARS-CoV-2. The samples were drawn from the first 160 participants of the ongoing ImmuneRACE study and from under 1,500 subjects provided by 6 global collaborators. The material from the prospective study consisted of cDNA or gDNA derived from T cells, B-cell-depleted T cells, or PBMCs. Deeply sampled blood TCRbeta repertoires from subjects exposed to, actively infected with, or recovered from COVID-19 were included in the dataset. HLA class I and class II types, where available, came from metadata supplied by the sample provider rather than from assay-based typing. The sample metadata nearly always contained a de-identified subject ID, COVID-19 status, age in years and sex.

Collaborating institutions collected whole blood in K2EDTA tubes following their own protocols. For TCRbeta analysis, collaborators shipped samples as frozen whole blood, isolated PBMCs, or DNA extracted from either of those sample types. The germline V gene supplies CDR1 SGHDN and CDR2 FVKESK. Trimming removed 2 bases from V and 12 bases from J; the gene matches leave 6 bases unexplained. Including cysteine and phenylalanine, the CDR3 has 14 amino acids. Just CDR3 DNA is preserved here, 42 bases in frame from base 1. TCRbeta CDR3 regions were amplified from genomic DNA by means of the immunoSEQ Assay, a bias-controlled multiplex PCR. Concerning the study's data processing: Within the assay, amplification of reference gene primers was used to estimate how many nucleated cells each sample contained. Sequence reads were collapsed and filtered to measure the absolute abundance of every unique TCRbeta CDR3 rearrangement. For each sample, productive Simpson clonality was calculated by taking the square root of Simpson's diversity index across productive rearrangements. As stored in TCRdb, this immuneACCESS dataset retains in-frame rearrangements with V and J assigned. A fraction of the clones does not appear; measured against another copy, unresolved V genes explain less than half of the discrepancy, and the remainder lacks a known reason. V and J calls and clone size are as listed in that table; D and trimming were resolved from the DNA. The sample includes 70,000 or so clones, with around 83% observed a single time. The ten largest clones represent roughly 3.9% of the sample.

The full study reports these points: The quantity of clinical and demographic metadata differed by source and by participant and was supplied without curation.

This clone was counted a single time. Its antigen is still unknown. Base qualities are not at hand, and no much larger clone is one base apart. The sequenced material came from peripheral blood. This receptor was obtained from a man in his 70s with active COVID-19. The chain links TRBV14 with TRBJ2-1; 11 of the junction bases match TRBD1. The CDR3 reads as follows: CASSQPDGTGGQFF. The nucleotides read TGTGCCAGCAGCCAACCAGACGGGACAGGGGGGCAGTTCTTC.